These 16 T cell receptor beta chains were sequenced from one sample in a study of blood T cell repertoires in COVID-19. Method: immunoSEQ multiplex PCR; TCRdb's copy keeps in-frame clones and lacks some. The sample comprises about 150,000 clones, around four fifths of which are singletons, and around 6.2% rests with the top ten. The material sequenced was PBMCs or T cells enriched from blood (not recorded which). These receptors were collected from a woman aged 40 to 50 who had recovered from COVID-19.

The chain employs TRBV5-4 and TRBJ2-2; 9 bases align to TRBD2. CDR3 size: 16 residues. CDR1 SGHNT and CDR2 YYREEE come from the germline V gene (reference sequence). V shed 0 bases, J shed 5 bases, and the junction held 5 bases outside the gene matches. This chain's CDR3 is CASSLAAGGRTGELFF. DNA for the CDR3: TGTGCCAGCAGCTTGGCTGCGGGGGGGCGTACCGGGGAGCTGTTTTTT.

V and J are TRBV25-1 and TRBJ2-2; a weak D match, TRBD2 (6 bases). The CDR3 runs 14 residues. V was pared by 3 bases and J by 5 bases, with 10 bases between. Per germline, CDR1 MGHDK and CDR2 SYGVNS. CDR3 in amino acids: CASSEGGGTGELFF. DNA for the CDR3: TGTGCCAGCAGTGAGGGAGGAGGTACCGGGGAGCTGTTTTTT.

This chain joins TRBV4-1 and TRBJ1-2; a weak D match, TRBD1 (6 bases). The CDR3 runs 15 residues. Germline CDR1 reads MGHRA; CDR2 reads YSYEKL. Trimming removed 5 bases at V and 1 base at J, with 14 bases between. The DNA for the CDR3 is TGCGCCAGCAGCTCCCGCGGGGGCGTTAACTATGGCTACACCTTC. Amino acid sequence: CASSSRGGVNYGYTF.

The rearrangement links TRBV5-6 to TRBJ1-2, with a weak D call TRBD1 (5 bases). Germline V lookup: CDR1 SGHDT, CDR2 YYEEEE. V lost 5 bases and J lost 3, with 17 bases in between. This CDR3 spans 15 amino acids. CDR3: CASSFVEGVDYGYTF. CDR3 coding DNA: TGTGCCAGCAGTTTCGTAGAAGGGGTAGACTATGGCTACACCTTC.

The rearrangement links TRBV6-5 to TRBJ2-1, with 8 nucleotides matching TRBD2. V gave up 2 bases and J gave up 3 bases; unmatched junction bases: 6. CDR1 is MNHEY, CDR2 SVGAGI, per germline. The CDR3 covers 16 residues. In DNA form, the CDR3 reads TGTGCCAGCAGTTACGGGGGACTAGATAACTACAATGAGCAGTTCTTC. As protein: CASSYGGLDNYNEQFF.

This chain connects TRBV3-1 (or the pseudogene TRBV3-2) to TRBJ1-5; possibly TRBD1 for D (5 bases). The V end was cut by 4 bases, the J end by 2 bases, with 6 bases between. The CDR3 length is 13 residues. Germline lookup yields CDR1 LGHDT and CDR2 YNNKEL (reference sequence). The CDR3 region has the DNA TGTGCCAGCAGCCCGACAGGCAATCAGCCCCAGCATTTT. Residues: CASSPTGNQPQHF.

This clone was detected a few times. V and J are TRBV7-9 and TRBJ2-1; D is uncertain. Germline CDR1 and CDR2: SEHNR and FQNEAQ (reference sequence). CDR3 size: 15 residues. V dropped 7 bases and J dropped 0 bases, with 13 bases sitting between them. CDR3 protein: CASTHDTRSYNEQFF. The CDR3 DNA reads as TGTGCCAGCACTCATGACACCCGCTCCTACAATGAGCAGTTCTTC.

The J gene is TRBJ1-1, the V gene TRBV3-1 (or the pseudogene TRBV3-2), with 7 bases lining up with TRBD1. V lost 4 bases, J lost 5 bases, and 10 bases stayed unmatched. Germline V lookup: CDR1 LGHDT, CDR2 YNNKEL (reference sequence). This CDR3 is 15 amino acids long. CDR3 loop: CASSPVNRGNTEAFF. The CDR3 DNA sequence: TGTGCCAGCAGCCCAGTCAACAGGGGTAATACTGAAGCTTTCTTT.

The chain is built from TRBV12-3 or TRBV12-4 and TRBJ1-2; D is perhaps TRBD1 (6 bases). CDR3 length: 13 amino acids. Trimming pared 7 bases from V and 2 bases from J, leaving 11 bases between. CDR3 sequence (DNA): TGTGCCAGCACCATCCAGGGGAACTATGGCTACACCTTC. Translated: CASTIQGNYGYTF.

This clone was picked up a small number of times. The genes are TRBV19 and TRBJ1-5, with unresolved D. Germline V gene lookup returns CDR1 LNHDA and CDR2 SQIVND (reference sequence). V lost 1 base, J lost 2 bases, and 15 bases lay in between. This CDR3 spans 17 amino acids. In DNA form, the CDR3 reads TGTGCCAGTAGTATAGCCCCGGCCGCGGGAGGCAATCAGCCCCAGCATTTT. This gives the protein CASSIAPAAGGNQPQHF.

The CDR3 sequence is CASSVAGEPYNEQFF. The CDR3, as DNA: TGTGCCAGCAGTGTAGCGGGAGAACCCTACAATGAGCAGTTCTTC. V gene TRBV6-4 combines with J gene TRBJ2-1; 9 nucleotides match TRBD2. The V gene's germline CDR1 is MRHNA and CDR2 SNTAGT. This CDR3 contains 15 residues. With V trimmed by 4 bases and J by 2 bases, 3 bases remained unmatched.

V usage is TRBV14 and J usage is TRBJ1-2; no reliable D call. The CDR3 has 15 residues. Germline-derived CDR1 and CDR2 are SGHDN and FVKESK. Trimming removed 1 base from V and 2 bases from J, with 11 bases in between. In nucleotides, the CDR3 is TGTGCCAGCAGCCAAGCTGCGGGATCCAACTATGGCTACACCTTC. Translating it yields CASSQAAGSNYGYTF.

The gene calls are TRBV15 and TRBJ1-1; 12 bases are shared with TRBD1. The CDR3 totals 19 residues. Germline V gene data show CDR1 as LNHNV and CDR2 as YYDKDF (reference sequence). The junction had 13 bases not matched to a gene; V was cut back by 2 bases and J by 3 bases. This chain's CDR3 is CATSRRGPGQGAQDTEAFF. The DNA of the CDR3 is TGTGCCACCAGCAGACGCGGCCCGGGACAGGGGGCGCAGGACACTGAAGCTTTCTTT.

This clone came up a few times. Other DNA sequences from this sample encode an identical CDR3 as well. This chain uses TRBV6-1 with TRBJ2-1; TRBD2 matches at 12 bases. This CDR3 has 15 amino acids. CDR1 is MNHNS and CDR2 is SASEGT in the germline V gene. V dropped 2 bases and J dropped 4; count of bases not matched to a gene: 0. CDR3 sequence: CASSELAGGYNEQFF. DNA of the CDR3: TGTGCCAGCAGTGAACTAGCGGGGGGGTACAATGAGCAGTTCTTC.

The rearrangement uses TRBV19 and TRBJ2-5, with 8 bases lining up with TRBD1. The germline gives CDR1 LNHDA, CDR2 SQIVND (reference sequence). The CDR3 has 14 amino acids. J was trimmed by 5 bases and V by 7 bases; bases with no gene match: 9. The CDR3 region is CASTPTGEYETQYF. CDR3 coding DNA: TGTGCCAGTACCCCGACAGGGGAGTACGAGACCCAGTACTTC.

V gene TRBV6-5 combines with J gene TRBJ1-2; D gene ambiguous. Trimming cost V 5 bases and J 2 bases, with 6 bases left between them. This CDR3 is 12 amino acids long. CDR1 and CDR2 (germline): MNHEY, SVGAGI. The DNA of the CDR3 is TGTGCCAGCAGTCATGAGAACTATGGCTACACCTTC. It encodes CASSHENYGYTF.